Below, 11 T cell receptor beta chains from the same sample are listed, as sequenced in a study of shared clonotypes between healthy human individuals. CD45RO-negative, CCR7-selected cells formed the naive CD8 fraction, which excluded terminally differentiated effector memory CD45RA+ cells. The method was immunoSEQ multiplex PCR; TCRdb's version includes in-frame clones alone and lacks a portion of them. The sample carries 2 million to 2.5 million clones, roughly 91% recorded once. Sequences were obtained from naive CD8+ T cells from PBMCs. The source is a man aged 18 to 35 in good health. Some clones in this sample may be carry-over from other donors' samples.

This chain joins TRBV27 and TRBJ1-2; 7 positions match TRBD1. V was clipped by 8 bases and J by 2 bases; unmatched bases: 11. This CDR3 is 15 amino acids long. CDR1 and CDR2 from the germline V gene are MNHEY and SMNVEV (reference sequence). CDR3 amino acids: CASGHYLGGNYGYTF. CDR3 in DNA: TGTGCCAGCGGACACTACCTAGGGGGCAACTATGGCTACACCTTC.

The V gene is TRBV7-8, the J gene TRBJ2-7; 10 bases map to TRBD1. Trimming at V came to 7 bases and at J to 4 bases, leaving 7 bases not matched to a gene. The CDR3 spans 14 residues. The germline V gene encodes CDR1 SGHVS and CDR2 FQNEAQ. The CDR3 sequence is CASMDRGVGYEQYF. The CDR3 bases are TGTGCCAGCATGGACAGGGGGGTCGGTTACGAGCAGTACTTC.

This chain uses TRBV7-9 with TRBJ1-1; D might be TRBD1 (5 bases). Trimming removed 4 bases at V and 1 base at J, with 16 bases between. The CDR3 is made up of 16 amino acids. The germline CDR1 and CDR2 sequences are SEHNR and FQNEAQ (reference sequence). The CDR3 sequence is CASSSTSGGGNTEAFF. CDR3 DNA: TGTGCCAGCAGCTCGACATCGGGGGGAGGGAACACTGAAGCTTTCTTT.

The chain combines TRBV28 with TRBJ2-5; TRBD1 matches 9 bases. With 3 bases clipped from V and 2 bases from J, the junction kept 16 bases outside the gene matches. Germline assignment: CDR1 MDHEN and CDR2 SYDVKM. CDR3 length: 19 residues. Here the CDR3 reads CASSLWLGQGGGSQETQYF. The CDR3 nucleotides read TGTGCCAGCAGTTTGTGGTTGGGACAGGGAGGCGGCAGTCAAGAGACCCAGTACTTC. Complete variable domain (other parts from reference TRBV28 and TRBJ2-5): DVKVTQSSRYLVKRTGEKVFLECVQDMDHENMFWYRQDPGLGLRLIYFSYDVKMKEKGDIPEGYSVSREKKERFSLILESASTNQTSMYLCASSLWLGQGGGSQETQYFGPGTRLLVL.

In its sample, this clone was seen once. This sequence joins TRBV28 and TRBJ2-7; D remains ambiguous. The germline V and J ends were trimmed by 8 bases and 6 bases, with 11 bases remaining between them. This CDR3 has 11 amino acids. CDR1 and CDR2 from the germline V gene are MDHEN and SYDVKM. CDR3 amino acids: CASESLREQYF. CDR3 in DNA: TGTGCCAGCGAATCCCTCCGCGAGCAGTACTTC.

V is TRBV7-3 and J is TRBJ2-5; 7 nucleotides align to TRBD2. TRBJ2-7 matches the DNA end more closely, so the J call is doubtful. From germline, CDR1 is SGHTA and CDR2 FQGTGA. This CDR3 region has 14 residues. The CDR3: CASGGSLGAYEQYF. The CDR3 nucleotides are TGTGCCAGCGGCGGGAGCTTGGGGGCCTACGAGCAGTACTTC.

This sequence joins TRBV13 and TRBJ1-1; 7 bases line up with TRBD1. Germline CDR1 is PRHDT and CDR2 is FYEKMQ (reference sequence). This CDR3 has 16 amino acids. The trim removed 5 bases at V and 4 bases at J, leaving 13 bases unmatched. CDR3 in amino acids: CASSLSLVRDSTEAFF. The CDR3 coding sequence is TGTGCCAGCAGCCTGTCACTGGTTCGGGACAGCACTGAAGCTTTCTTT.

The chain combines TRBV5-5 with TRBJ2-7, with 7 positions matching TRBD1. The J segment lost 0 bases and the V segment lost 0 bases, leaving 3 bases of the junction unmatched. The germline gives CDR1 SGHKS, CDR2 YYEKEE (reference sequence). The CDR3 extends over 15 amino acids. CDR3 coding DNA: TGTGCCAGCAGCTTGGGGACAGGCCTCTCCTACGAGCAGTACTTC. It yields the protein CASSLGTGLSYEQYF.

On this clone itself: The same CDR3 arises from other DNA sequences in this sample as well. This sequence joins TRBV6-5 and TRBJ2-7; D perhaps matches TRBD2 (5 bases). This CDR3 contains 16 residues. Germline-derived CDR1 and CDR2 are MNHEY and SVGAGI. With 0 bases removed from V and 2 bases from J, the gap between germline ends came to 14 bases. The CDR3 loop reads CASSYSIGQTTYEQYF. The CDR3 region has the DNA TGTGCCAGCAGTTACTCGATCGGGCAGACTACCTACGAGCAGTACTTC.

The genes are TRBV7-9 and TRBJ2-3; possibly TRBD2 for D (6 bases). Trimming removed 6 bases from V and 5 bases from J, with 21 bases in between. The CDR3 runs to 16 residues. Germline assignment: CDR1 SEHNR and CDR2 FQNEAQ (reference sequence). CDR3 nucleotide sequence: TGTGCCAGCAGTTCACCTCTCCACCACGGGGGAGATACGCAGTATTTT. This gives the protein CASSSPLHHGGDTQYF.

V and J are TRBV12-5 and TRBJ2-1; 7 bases line up with TRBD2. There are 15 residues in the CDR3. The V segment lost 7 bases and the J segment 6 bases; nucleotides outside the gene matches: 12. CDR1 LGHNT and CDR2 FRNRAP come from the germline V gene. CDR3 in amino acids: CASAGGTYKFNEQFF. The CDR3 nucleotides are TGTGCTAGTGCCGGGGGGACCTACAAATTCAATGAGCAGTTCTTC.